The present T cell receptor beta chain was sequenced within a study of beta chain features in type 1 diabetes. Findings of the study overall: Shorter TCRB CDR3s, moderately but significantly so, were found in Type 1 diabetes patients in all four CD4+ subsets. At VDJ recombination sites, type 1 diabetes patients had fewer insertions and more deleted nucleotides.

Germline CDR1 and CDR2: SGDLS and YYNGEE. CDR3 size: 13 residues. With 0 bases removed from V and 1 base from J, the gap between germline ends came to 4 bases. cDNA synthesis used the whole RNA isolate, giving expressed TCRB sequences. Some clones are missing from TCRdb's copy, which holds only in-frame ones; the method was immunoSEQ multiplex PCR. The sample lists about 160,000 clones; about 63% were seen once. Comment on this clone: Its antigen is as yet unknown. This same CDR3 is encoded by further DNA sequences in the sample.

Sequenced input: naive CD4+ T cells from blood. The clonotype was recovered from a young man with type 1 diabetes. This chain uses TRBV9 with TRBJ1-1; no clear D. CDR3 loop: CASSVGRNTEAFF. The CDR3 DNA follows: TGTGCCAGCAGCGTAGGCAGGAACACTGAAGCTTTCTTT.